This TCR beta chain was obtained from a study of T cells in Graves' hyperthyroidism and ophthalmopathy (dated by TCRdb to about 2019). Regarding the complete study: Peripheral blood was collected at initial diagnosis, before any treatment. TCR V-J signatures able to tell the groups apart were searched for in a discovery cohort of 90 to 100 patients, of whom about 40 had Graves' ophthalmopathy and about 60 had stable Graves' hyperthyroidism. Prospective prediction of ophthalmopathy was tested in an independent validation cohort consisting of roughly 19 hyperthyroidism patients and approximately 16 patients who later progressed to ophthalmopathy. The approximately 98 discovery patients were randomly divided into training and test sets at a 7:3 ratio. In addition, the study compared T-cell repertoires in thyroid tissue and in blood from five to seven Graves' hyperthyroidism patients. After sampling, hyperthyroidism patients received methimazole starting at 30 mg daily, and ophthalmopathy patients received high-dose intravenous methylprednisolone. The paper describes TCR Vbeta CDR3 sequencing of 130 to 150 peripheral blood samples, made up of fewer than 50 ophthalmopathy patients, over 70 hyperthyroidism patients and about 17 progressor patients. The paper's findings and limits, for the study overall: A model built on a 13 V-J signature distinguished ophthalmopathy from stable hyperthyroidism, reaching over 85% sensitivity and around 82% specificity in cross-validation and 80%/75% in testing. During validation, the model predicted progression to ophthalmopathy a median of approximately 7 months ahead of onset, with around 70% sensitivity and about 72% specificity. Most expanded thyroid clonotypes (frequency above 0.001) were also detected in blood, suggesting blood repertoires may reflect thyroid immune responses. No statistical method was used to set the sample size in advance, and investigators knew the group allocation.

The TCR beta CDR3 regions were amplified from the RNA transcripts. The first round of RT-PCR for the TCR CDR3 was performed with the HTBI primer set and the Qiagen OneStep RT-PCR kit. Libraries were constructed in a second round of multiplex PCR, after which size selection and purification were carried out. The libraries were sequenced on an Illumina HiSeq2000 using paired-end 100 bp reads. Regarding the original processing steps: SOAPnuke was used to process the raw data, removing reads that contained adapters or uncalled bases, had a mean Phred below 15, or lacked an exact match to the constant primer or identifier. High-quality paired reads were merged with COPE v1.2.5, and unique nucleotide sequences were defined as clonotypes. MiTCR v1.1 was used to align the clonotypes against IMGT TRBV, TRBD and TRBJ reference segments. The analysis included only V-J combinations with a frequency above 0.0001, which together covered more than 99% of the repertoires. A TCS score was defined as the ratio of F50 (clonal expansion) to E x V (chaos), with BLOSUM62-based TCRdist applied between CDR3 peptides within each V-J. Welch's t-statistics and random forest reduced some 510 V-J features to roughly 13, which were used in a naive Bayes classifier (R e1071). TCRdb reanalyzed the raw reads on its own, using fastp at Q25 for trimming and MiXCR for clone calling, and kept in-frame beta chains. Here each entry gathers all rows of one CDR3 protein and keeps the most common genes and DNA. In this record, the V and J calls reflect TCRdb's handling and not the investigators' own analysis. The sample profile shows hundreds of thousands of distinct CDR3 sequences; about 15% of them were found once. The biggest ten clones account for around an eighth of the sample.

In its sample, this clonotype was seen many times. Its antigen remains unidentified. No clone much larger than this one lies a single base away; base qualities are absent. Graves' hyperthyroidism was defined as stable when no progression to ophthalmopathy occurred over 18 months of follow-up. Hyperthyroidism patients were newly diagnosed, had a disease duration of under 2 months, and were aged 18 to 65 years. Exclusion was applied to patients with uncontrolled infections, other autoimmune diseases, pregnancy or lactation. Diagnoses relied on clinical symptoms, serum thyroxine and TRAb, thyroid ultrasound and orbital computed tomography. PBMCs were separated from roughly 10 ml of fresh peripheral blood using Ficoll-Paque density gradient centrifugation. Total RNA was extracted with Trizol reagent, and quality was checked on an Agilent 2100 Bioanalyzer. The clonotype originates from a woman aged 18-29 years with Graves' hyperthyroidism. Input material: blood.

The CDR3 region reads CASSEGDSLPGGETQYF. The DNA sequence follows: TGTGCCAGCAGTGAAGGGGACAGTCTACCCGGCGGGGAGACCCAGTACTTC. The V and J genes are TRBV6-1 and TRBJ2-5; 7 bases in between match TRBD1. CDR1 and CDR2, per the germline V gene, are MNHNS and SASEGT. The junction shows trimming of 1 base on V and 5 bases on J, and the gene matches do not reach 13 bases of it. There are 17 amino acids in the CDR3, from cysteine to phenylalanine inclusive. Here the CDR3 DNA is all that survives: 51 bases in frame from base 1.